This T cell receptor (beta chain) was found in a study of blood T cell repertoires in COVID-19. In this sample, this clone turned up a few times. Sequencing used immunoSEQ multiplex PCR; TCRdb keeps in-frame clones, though not all of them. This sample has fewer than 250,000 clones, with 85% found just once. The source material was peripheral blood. The source of this sequence is a woman between 55 and 75 years old with active or convalescent COVID-19.

In nucleotides, the CDR3 is TGTGCCAGCAGCTTAGGGATCCTAGCGGGAGGCACAGATACGCAGTATTTT. The encoded protein is CASSLGILAGGTDTQYF. The chain combines TRBV11-3 with TRBJ2-3, with TRBD2 matching over 10 bases. The CDR3 totals 17 residues. After removal of 1 base from V and 1 base from J, the junction contained 5 bases not matched to a gene. Germline loops: CDR1 SGHNT, CDR2 YENEEA.